This T cell receptor (beta chain) was captured in a study of T cells in Graves' hyperthyroidism and ophthalmopathy (dated by TCRdb to the late 2010s). About the full investigation: Peripheral blood was sampled at the time of initial diagnosis, prior to any treatment. To identify TCR V-J signatures that set the groups apart, the researchers used a discovery cohort of 100 patients, made up of 43 with Graves' ophthalmopathy and 57 with stable Graves' hyperthyroidism. Whether ophthalmopathy could be predicted prospectively was tested in an independent validation cohort made up of approximately 19 hyperthyroidism patients plus 17 patients who later progressed to ophthalmopathy. The 75 to 100 discovery patients were randomly split 7:3 into training and test sets. The study also compared thyroid tissue and blood T-cell repertoires from 5 to 7 Graves' hyperthyroidism patients. Once sampling was done, hyperthyroidism patients were given methimazole at a starting dose of 30 mg daily, whereas ophthalmopathy patients were given high-dose intravenous methylprednisolone. The paper reports TCR Vbeta CDR3 sequencing of approximately 140 peripheral blood samples: fewer than 50 ophthalmopathy, 75 to 80 hyperthyroidism and around 17 progressor patients. Overall study results and their limits: In validation, the model predicted progression to ophthalmopathy with approximately 70% sensitivity and over 72% specificity, a median of around six months before onset. Ophthalmopathy was separated from stable hyperthyroidism by a 13 V-J signature model, with approximately 90% sensitivity and about 81% specificity obtained in cross-validation and 80%/75% obtained in testing. Sample size was not statistically predetermined, and investigators were not blinded to group allocation. Most expanded thyroid clonotypes (frequency above 0.001) were also detected in blood, a finding suggesting that blood repertoires may reflect thyroid immune responses.

Graves' hyperthyroidism was defined as stable when no progression to ophthalmopathy occurred over 18 months of follow-up. Hyperthyroidism patients were newly diagnosed, had a disease duration of under 2 months, and were aged 18 to 65 years. Any patient with an uncontrolled infection, another autoimmune disease, pregnancy or lactation was excluded. Diagnoses were based on clinical symptoms, serum thyroxine and TRAb, thyroid ultrasound and orbital computed tomography. PBMCs were isolated from approximately 10 ml of fresh peripheral blood by Ficoll-Paque density gradient centrifugation. Trizol reagent was used to extract total RNA, and RNA quality was then checked on an Agilent 2100 Bioanalyzer. CDR1 and CDR2 were assigned from the germline V gene as MNHEY and SVGEGT. The V end loses 7 bases and the J end loses 6 bases, and a stretch of 7 bases separates them. The CDR3 covers 11 residues, taking in both the cysteine and the phenylalanine. Just the 33-base CDR3 DNA is kept, in frame starting at base 1.

In its sample, this clonotype was seen a few times. Its antigen has not been determined. No qualities accompany the bases; no much larger clone lies one base away. The TCR beta CDR3 regions were amplified from RNA transcripts. A first-round RT-PCR of the TCR CDR3 used the HTBI primer set with the Qiagen OneStep RT-PCR kit. Libraries were constructed in a second round of multiplex PCR, after which size selection and purification were carried out. Sequencing of the libraries was done on an Illumina HiSeq2000 using paired-end 100 bp reads. Regarding the original processing steps: Raw data were processed with SOAPnuke, discarding reads with adapters, uncalled bases, mean Phred below 15, or no exact constant-primer or identifier match. COPE v1.2.5 was used to merge the high-quality paired reads, and each unique nucleotide sequence was defined as a clonotype. Clonotypes were aligned to IMGT TRBV, TRBD and TRBJ reference segments using MiTCR v1.1. The analysis included only V-J combinations with a frequency above 0.0001, which together covered 99% to 99.2% of the repertoires. The TCS score was defined as the ratio of F50 (clonal expansion) to E x V (chaos), calculated using BLOSUM62-based TCRdist between CDR3 peptides within each V-J. Welch's t-statistics and random forest reduced around 520 V-J features to 13, which were used in a naive Bayes classifier (R e1071). Using fastp trimming at Q25 and MiXCR clonotype assembly, TCRdb reanalyzed the public sequencing data and kept in-frame beta chains. Identical CDR3 proteins give one entry, which carries the most common genes and DNA. The V and J calls come from TCRdb's annotation, not from the publication. The sample yields hundreds of thousands of distinct CDR3 sequences; approximately 15% were counted once. The ten largest clones take up about 10% of the sample.

The receptor was isolated from a woman aged 18-30 years with Graves' hyperthyroidism. What was sequenced was blood. This chain joins TRBV6-2 or TRBV6-3 to TRBJ2-4; possibly the D gene is TRBD2, per 6 matching bases. Here the CDR3 is given as CASMGGNIQYF. The DNA reads TGTGCCAGCATGGGGGGAAACATTCAGTACTTC.